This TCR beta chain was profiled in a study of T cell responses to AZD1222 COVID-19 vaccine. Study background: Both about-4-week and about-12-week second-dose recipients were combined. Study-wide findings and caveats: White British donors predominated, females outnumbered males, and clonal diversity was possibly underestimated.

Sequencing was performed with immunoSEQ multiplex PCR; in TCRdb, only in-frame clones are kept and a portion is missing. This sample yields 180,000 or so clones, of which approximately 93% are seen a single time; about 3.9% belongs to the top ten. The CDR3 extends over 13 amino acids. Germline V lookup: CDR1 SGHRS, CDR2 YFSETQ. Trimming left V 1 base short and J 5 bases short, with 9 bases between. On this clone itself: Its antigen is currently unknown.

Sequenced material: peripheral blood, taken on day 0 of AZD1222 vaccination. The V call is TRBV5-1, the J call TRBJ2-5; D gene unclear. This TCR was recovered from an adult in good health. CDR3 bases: TGCGCCAGCAGCTTGAACACCAGGGAGACCCAGTACTTC. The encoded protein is CASSLNTRETQYF.